Shown below are 23 T cell receptor beta chains from a single sample sequenced in a study of cytomegalovirus exposure and HLA in healthy donors. The PCR employed 60 Vbeta primers together with 13 Jbeta primers. Using immunoSEQ multiplex PCR, the repertoire was profiled, and TCRdb retains in-frame clones only, with some absent. The sample includes about 240,000 clones, about 80% of them seen just once. The sequenced sample consisted of PBMCs. The receptor set was obtained from a woman in her sixties or seventies in good health and CMV-seropositive.

This chain links TRBV9 with TRBJ2-1; the match to TRBD1 covers 8 bases. Looked up from germline, CDR1 is SGDLS and CDR2 is YYNGEE. With 4 bases clipped from V and 3 bases from J, the junction kept 3 bases outside the gene matches. The CDR3 covers 14 residues. CDR3 nucleotide sequence: TGTGCCAGCAGCCAGGGACAGGTCTACAATGAGCAGTTCTTC. Translation: CASSQGQVYNEQFF.

CDR3 coding DNA: TGTGCCAGCAGCGCGACGGGACAGGGGATGGAGACCCAGTACTTC. Its translation: CASSATGQGMETQYF. The gene calls are TRBV7-7 and TRBJ2-5; 10 bases fit TRBD1. Germline CDR1 is SSHAT and CDR2 is FNYEAQ (reference sequence). Unmatched junction bases numbered 8, after V lost 5 bases and J lost 5 bases. The CDR3 has 15 residues.

This chain uses TRBV6-5 with TRBJ2-1; maybe TRBD2 (6 bases). V was shortened by 6 bases and J by 7 bases, with 19 bases between the two germline ends. CDR1 and CDR2 (germline): MNHEY, SVGAGI. This CDR3 region has 15 residues. CDR3 DNA sequence: TGTGCCAGCAGGCGACTAGGGGTTTCTAGGAATGAGCAGTTCTTC. Translation: CASRRLGVSRNEQFF.

The sample holds one count of this clone. This sequence joins TRBV6-6 and TRBJ2-5; 9 bases fit TRBD2. This CDR3 comprises 13 residues. With V trimmed by 8 bases and J by 5 bases, 6 bases remained unmatched. Germline CDR1 reads MNHNY; CDR2 reads SVGAGI (reference sequence). The CDR3 DNA reads TGTGCCAGCCGGCGGGAGGGTGGGGAGACCCAGTACTTC. The encoded protein is CASRREGGETQYF.

J is TRBJ2-2 and V is TRBV4-2; D possibly corresponds to TRBD2 (6 bases). The germline gives CDR1 LGHNA, CDR2 YNFKEQ. V was cut by 1 base and J by 0 bases, with 9 bases left in between. The length of the CDR3 is 16 residues. CDR3 loop: CASSQVGTSNTGELFF. CDR3 nucleotides: TGTGCCAGCAGCCAAGTCGGGACTTCGAACACCGGGGAGCTGTTTTTT.

This clone was seen a handful of times. The chain carries TRBV19 and TRBJ1-2; 8 bases match TRBD1. CDR1 is LNHDA, CDR2 SQIVND, per germline (reference sequence). The CDR3 runs 14 residues. The V segment lost 5 bases and the J segment 5 bases; nucleotides outside the gene matches: 7. The CDR3 loop reads CASSPDRVRYGYTF. CDR3 nucleotides: TGTGCCAGTAGTCCGGACAGGGTTAGGTATGGCTACACCTTC.

This chain connects TRBV15 to TRBJ1-5; tentative D call: TRBD1 (5 bases). Germline CDR1 reads LNHNV; CDR2 reads YYDKDF (reference sequence). Trimming removed 4 bases from V and 3 bases from J, with 19 bases in between. The CDR3 is made up of 17 amino acids. The CDR3 sequence: CATSTLKGRGSNQPQHF. For the CDR3, the DNA is TGTGCCACCAGCACCTTAAAGGGAAGGGGTTCCAATCAGCCCCAGCATTTT. The whole variable domain, remainder taken from reference TRBV15 and TRBJ1-5, is DAMVIQNPRYQVTQFGKPVTLSCSQTLNHNVMYWYQQKSSQAPKLLFHYYDKDFNNEADTPDNFQSRRPNTSFCFLDIRSPGLGDTAMYLCATSTLKGRGSNQPQHFGDGTRLSIL.

This sequence joins TRBV12-5 and TRBJ2-3; D might be TRBD2 (6 bases). The CDR3 is 13 amino acids. V dropped 6 bases and J dropped 2 bases, with 9 bases sitting between them. Germline V lookup: CDR1 LGHNT, CDR2 FRNRAP. The CDR3 is CASGEGTTDTQYF. Here the CDR3 DNA reads TGTGCTAGTGGGGAGGGCACCACAGATACGCAGTATTTT.

The rearrangement links TRBV5-1 to TRBJ2-1; the match to TRBD2 covers 9 bases. The CDR3 has 17 amino acids. The V segment lost 1 base and the J segment 2 bases; nucleotides outside the gene matches: 7. Germline lookup yields CDR1 SGHRS and CDR2 YFSETQ. CDR3: CASSLLLAGSTYNEQFF. The DNA for the CDR3 is TGCGCCAGCAGCTTGCTCCTAGCGGGATCGACCTACAATGAGCAGTTCTTC.

This clone was recorded a few times. V is TRBV19 and J is TRBJ2-2; D is possibly TRBD1 (5 bases). Trimming left V 3 bases short and J 6 bases short, with 17 bases between. The V gene's germline CDR1 is LNHDA and CDR2 SQIVND (reference sequence). The CDR3 extends over 16 amino acids. As DNA, the CDR3 is TGTGCCAGTAGTATGGTGCCAGGGATGTTGGCCGGGGAGCTGTTTTTT. Its translation is CASSMVPGMLAGELFF.

This chain joins TRBV15 and TRBJ1-3, with unresolved D. V was pared by 1 base and J by 0 bases, with 13 bases between. Germline lookup yields CDR1 LNHNV and CDR2 YYDKDF (reference sequence). This CDR3 is built from 17 residues. For the CDR3, the DNA is TGTGCCACCAGCAGAGGGGCTACTCGTAACTCTGGAAACACCATATATTTT. Protein sequence: CATSRGATRNSGNTIYF.

The chain employs TRBV29-1 and TRBJ2-5; maybe TRBD2 (7 bases). The J call is in doubt because the DNA end fits TRBJ2-7 better. CDR3 length: 14 amino acids. Germline V gene data show CDR1 as SQVTM and CDR2 as ANQGSEA. CDR3: CSVGRGGYRYEQYF. Written as DNA, the CDR3 is TGCAGCGTTGGTAGGGGGGGCTATCGCTACGAGCAGTACTTC.

This clone occurred once. The junction does not match germline at one end; this may be a read error. V is TRBV4-2 and J is TRBJ2-3; TRBD1 agrees at 7 bases. The CDR3 contains 14 residues. The germline gives CDR1 LGHNA, CDR2 YNFKEQ. The CDR3 loop reads CASSKDRDSDTQYF. The CDR3 nucleotides are TGTGCCAGCAGCAAAGACCGGGACAGCGATACGCAGTATTTT.

The chain is built from TRBV28 and TRBJ2-3; 7 bases agree with TRBD2. Germline V gene lookup returns CDR1 MDHEN and CDR2 SYDVKM. This CDR3 contains 16 residues. V lost 6 bases to trimming and J lost 2 bases; unmatched junction nucleotides: 11. The CDR3 region is CASSSGGRGNTDTQYF. The DNA of the CDR3 is TGTGCCAGCAGCTCGGGCGGGAGAGGAAACACAGATACGCAGTATTTT.

The V call is TRBV7-6, the J call TRBJ1-5; 8 nucleotides agree with TRBD1. Germline CDR1 is SGHVS and CDR2 is FNYEAQ. V trimming: 5 bases; J trimming: 3 bases; junction bases outside the gene matches: 3. The CDR3 loop spans 14 amino acids. The CDR3 DNA reads as TGTGCCAGCAGCAACAGGGGGTTCAATCAGCCCCAGCATTTT. Translated, it gives CASSNRGFNQPQHF.

The rearrangement joins TRBV7-3 to TRBJ2-1; 10 bases match TRBD2. Germline V gene data show CDR1 as SGHTA and CDR2 as FQGTGA. The CDR3 is made up of 16 amino acids. The V and J ends lost 1 base and 7 bases, in that order; junction bases with no gene match: 7. This CDR3 reads CASSLSPSGGGNEQFF. CDR3 DNA: TGTGCCAGCAGCTTAAGTCCTAGCGGGGGCGGAAATGAGCAGTTCTTC.

The chain recombines TRBV5-1 with TRBJ1-1; D gene unclear. The V gene's germline CDR1 is SGHRS and CDR2 YFSETQ. This CDR3 has 14 amino acids. Trimming cost V 0 bases and J 5 bases, with 11 bases left between them. The CDR3, as DNA: TGCGCCAGCAGCTTGGAGGGAGTACGGACTGAAGCTTTCTTT. Translating it yields CASSLEGVRTEAFF.

This clone was found a few times. The junction and the germline gene differ at one end; a read error may be behind it. V and J are TRBV4-1 and TRBJ1-2; 7 nucleotides align to TRBD1. In germline, CDR1 is MGHRA, CDR2 YSYEKL. CDR3 length: 15 residues. Written as DNA, the CDR3 is TGCGCCAGCAGCAAAGAAGGGACAGCTCTATATGGCTACACCTTC. Translated, it gives CASSKEGTALYGYTF.

The CDR3 DNA reads as TGTGCCAGCAGTGAAGAGGGGGGACAGGCGACCCAGTACTTC. This codes for CASSEEGGQATQYF. This chain uses TRBV6-1 with TRBJ2-5, with 8 bases identical to TRBD1. The CDR3 has 14 residues. Per germline, CDR1 MNHNS and CDR2 SASEGT. The J segment lost 7 bases and the V segment lost 1 base, leaving 5 bases of the junction unmatched.

V and J are TRBV29-1 and TRBJ2-2; 11 bases fit TRBD2. The CDR3 has 14 residues. J gave up 7 bases and V 5 bases, and 6 bases lay outside the gene matches. Germline-derived CDR1 and CDR2 are SQVTM and ANQGSEA. This CDR3 reads CSVRGSGRGGELFF. CDR3 DNA sequence: TGCAGCGTTCGTGGTAGCGGGAGGGGCGGGGAGCTGTTTTTT.

The rearrangement joins TRBV28 to TRBJ1-5; unclear D gene. V gave up 2 bases and J gave up 0 bases, with 8 bases separating them. The CDR3 has 15 amino acids. Germline CDR1 reads MDHEN; CDR2 reads SYDVKM. CDR3 nucleotides: TGTGCCAGCAGTTTAGGAGGTAATAGCAATCAGCCCCAGCATTTT. Translation gives CASSLGGNSNQPQHF.

The chain is built from TRBV19 and TRBJ2-7, with 9 bases that match TRBD2. Germline trimming cut 5 bases from V and 3 bases from J; bases unmatched to any gene: 8. This CDR3 is 15 amino acids long. The germline CDR1 and CDR2 sequences are LNHDA and SQIVND (reference sequence). CDR3 DNA sequence: TGTGCCAGTAGTCGCCAGGGACTAGCCGACTACGAGCAGTACTTC. Its protein is CASSRQGLADYEQYF.

The chain has TRBV5-1 and TRBJ1-3; D not resolved. V was shortened by 5 bases and J by 0 bases, with 9 bases between the two germline ends. Germline CDR1 and CDR2: SGHRS and YFSETQ. The CDR3 extends over 14 amino acids. The CDR3 DNA reads TGCGCCAGCAGGGCAGGCGACTCTGGAAACACCATATATTTT. Protein product: CASRAGDSGNTIYF.